This T cell receptor (beta chain) was retrieved from a study of shared clonotypes between healthy human individuals. The V end was cut by 3 bases, the J end by 1 base, with 9 bases between. The V gene's germline CDR1 is SNHLY and CDR2 FYNNEI. The CDR3 runs 15 residues. Profiling relied on immunoSEQ multiplex PCR, and the TCRdb table lists in-frame clones only, not all of them. The sample has around 2.3 million clones, approximately 94% seen once. Sequencing was performed on naive CD4+ T cells sorted from blood. The subset: CD45RA+ positively selected. This chain uses TRBV2 with TRBJ2-2; no firm D call. The receptor comes from a man aged 18 to 29 in good health. Here the CDR3 reads CASSDVQMNTGELFF. The CDR3 coding sequence is TGTGCCAGCAGTGATGTTCAGATGAACACCGGGGAGCTGTTTTTT. Together with reference TRBV2 and TRBJ2-2, the CDR3 gives the full variable domain: EPEVTQTPSHQVTQMGQEVILRCVPISNHLYFYWYRQILGQKVEFLVSFYNNEISEKSEIFDDQFSVERPDGSNFTLKIRSTKLEDSAMYFCASSDVQMNTGELFFGEGSRLTVL.